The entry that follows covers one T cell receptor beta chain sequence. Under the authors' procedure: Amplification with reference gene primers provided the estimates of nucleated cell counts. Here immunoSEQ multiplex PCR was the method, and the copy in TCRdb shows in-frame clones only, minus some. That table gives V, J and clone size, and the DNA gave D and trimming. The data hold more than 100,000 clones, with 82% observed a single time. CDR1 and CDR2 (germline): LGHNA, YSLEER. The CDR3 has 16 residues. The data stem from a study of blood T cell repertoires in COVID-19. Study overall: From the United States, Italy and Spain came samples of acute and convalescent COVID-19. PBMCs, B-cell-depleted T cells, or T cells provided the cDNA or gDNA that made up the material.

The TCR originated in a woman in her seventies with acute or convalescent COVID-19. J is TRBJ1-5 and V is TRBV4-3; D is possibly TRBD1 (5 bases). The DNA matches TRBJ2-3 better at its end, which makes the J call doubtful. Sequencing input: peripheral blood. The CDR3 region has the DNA TGCGCCAGCAGCCAAGAATATAGACAGAGCAATCAGCCCCAGTATTTT. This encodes CASSQEYRQSNQPQYF.